This entry lists 28 T cell receptor beta chains sequenced from one sample in a study of cytomegalovirus exposure and HLA in healthy donors. 13 Jbeta primers and 60 Vbeta primers were used for the PCR. Generated by immunoSEQ multiplex PCR, the TCRdb table keeps only in-frame clones and is missing some. The data hold roughly 120,000 clones, with more than 70% observed a single time. The source material was PBMCs. The origin of the receptors is a man over 45 in good health and CMV-seropositive.

In its sample, this clone was seen once. The CDR3 nucleotides read TGTGCCAGCAGTGCCCCGACAGGGTTTAGCGGCTACACCTTC. Its protein product is CASSAPTGFSGYTF. The J gene is TRBJ1-2, the V gene TRBV6-1, with 7 bases fitting TRBD1. V trimming: 4 bases; J trimming: 8 bases; junction bases outside the gene matches: 10. This CDR3 is 14 amino acids long. Germline CDR1 reads MNHNS; CDR2 reads SASEGT.

The chain recombines TRBV5-6 with TRBJ2-1; TRBD1 might be the D (6 bases). This CDR3 has 17 amino acids. Looked up from germline, CDR1 is SGHDT and CDR2 is YYEEEE. V lost 4 bases to trimming and J lost 6 bases, with 23 bases between them. The CDR3 region is CASSPPLWTVISNEQFF. In DNA form, the CDR3 reads TGTGCCAGCAGCCCCCCACTCTGGACAGTGATCTCCAATGAGCAGTTCTTC.

This clone was seen a single time. The genes are TRBV9 and TRBJ2-7; the match to TRBD2 covers 9 bases. The V segment lost 0 bases and the J segment 3 bases; nucleotides outside the gene matches: 1. The length of the CDR3 is 14 residues. Germline CDR1 SGDLS, CDR2 YYNGEE. The CDR3: CASSVALAGYEQYF. The CDR3 DNA reads as TGTGCCAGCAGCGTAGCACTAGCGGGCTACGAGCAGTACTTC.

The V gene is TRBV11-2, the J gene TRBJ1-1; D perhaps matches TRBD1 (5 bases). The CDR3 contains 14 residues. The V and J ends lost 4 bases and 4 bases respectively, with 13 bases between them. CDR1 is SGHAT, CDR2 FQNNGV, per germline. CDR3 bases: TGTGCCAGCAGCTCCCCCAGGGTTAGCACTGAAGCTTTCTTT. Translating it yields CASSSPRVSTEAFF. Based on the CDR3 plus reference TRBV11-2 and TRBJ1-1, the full variable domain is EAGVAQSPRYKIIEKRQSVAFWCNPISGHATLYWYQQILGQGPKLLIQFQNNGVVDDSQLPKDRFSAERLKGVDSTLKIQPAKLEDSAVYLCASSSPRVSTEAFFGQGTRLTVV.

The V gene is TRBV28, the J gene TRBJ2-1, with 9 bases that match TRBD1. Germline loops: CDR1 MDHEN, CDR2 SYDVKM. This CDR3 region has 15 residues. After removal of 10 bases from V and 9 bases from J, the junction contained 16 bases not matched to a gene. The CDR3 loop is CATSILGTGLVEQFF. In DNA form, the CDR3 reads TGTGCCACCTCGATCTTAGGGACAGGGTTGGTTGAGCAGTTCTTC.

The chain combines TRBV7-8 with TRBJ1-1; TRBD1 aligns across 7 bases. This CDR3 region has 15 residues. Germline V gene data show CDR1 as SGHVS and CDR2 as FQNEAQ. The V and J ends lost 1 base and 5 bases, in that order; junction bases with no gene match: 7. The CDR3 DNA reads as TGTGCCAGCAGCTTAGTAGAGGGGGCGAATACTGAAGCTTTCTTT. Its protein is CASSLVEGANTEAFF.

The rearrangement links TRBV6-5 to TRBJ1-1, with unresolved D. Germline V gene lookup returns CDR1 MNHEY and CDR2 SVGAGI. The CDR3 is 15 residues long. Trimming stripped 6 bases from V and 0 bases from J, with 14 bases between. CDR3 residues: CASRPRGRLNTEAFF. In DNA, the CDR3 is TGTGCCAGCAGACCTCGCGGGCGCCTGAACACTGAAGCTTTCTTT.

The chain links TRBV27 to TRBJ1-2; TRBD1 aligns across 8 bases. The V gene's germline CDR1 is MNHEY and CDR2 SMNVEV (reference sequence). Germline trimming cut 2 bases from V and 4 bases from J; bases unmatched to any gene: 9. The CDR3 extends over 16 amino acids. The chain's CDR3 is CASSLQGAAFGYGYTF. CDR3 DNA: TGTGCCAGCAGTTTACAGGGGGCCGCATTTGGCTATGGCTACACCTTC.

V and J are TRBV6-1 and TRBJ2-3; 12 nucleotides align to TRBD2. The CDR3 has 15 amino acids. J lost 2 bases, V lost 6 bases, and 3 bases had no gene match. Germline loops: CDR1 MNHNS, CDR2 SASEGT. Here the CDR3 reads CASRGLAGNTDTQYF. CDR3 nucleotides: TGTGCCAGCAGAGGACTAGCGGGGAACACAGATACGCAGTATTTT.

The V gene is TRBV2, the J gene TRBJ2-3, with D perhaps matching TRBD1 (5 bases). The CDR3 sequence is 15 residues long. CDR1 and CDR2 from the germline V gene are SNHLY and FYNNEI. V lost 2 bases and J lost 6, with 15 bases in between. CDR3 nucleotide sequence: TGTGCCAGCAGTGAATCTGACAGATTTTTGGATACGCAGTATTTT. Protein sequence: CASSESDRFLDTQYF.

This rearrangement joins TRBV19 to TRBJ2-1; 16 bases fit TRBD2. The CDR3 is made up of 20 amino acids. Germline CDR1 reads LNHDA; CDR2 reads SQIVND (reference sequence). With V trimmed by 5 bases and J by 7 bases, 17 bases remained unmatched. The DNA for the CDR3 is TGTGCCAGTAGTCTCAAACCGGGACTAGCGGGAGGGCCCCTCCTTAATGAGCAGTTCTTC. Translated: CASSLKPGLAGGPLLNEQFF.

V is TRBV29-1 and J is TRBJ2-3, with 9 bases lining up with TRBD2. Germline assignment: CDR1 SQVTM and CDR2 ANQGSEA. The CDR3 runs to 14 residues. The ends lost 4 bases at V and 3 bases at J; junction bases unmatched: 5. The CDR3 region has the DNA TGCAGCGTTGGCGGCGGGAGGGGGACAGATACGCAGTATTTT. It specifies CSVGGGRGTDTQYF.

The rearrangement links TRBV7-9 to TRBJ2-5, with 9 nucleotides matching TRBD1. This CDR3 is 14 amino acids long. V gave up 7 bases and J gave up 5 bases; unmatched junction bases: 8. Germline values: CDR1 SEHNR, CDR2 FQNEAQ (reference sequence). The CDR3 DNA is TGTGCCAGCATACACAGGGGGCCGGGTGAGACCCAGTACTTC. It encodes CASIHRGPGETQYF. Filled out from reference TRBV7-9 and TRBJ2-5, the complete variable domain reads DTGVSQNPRHKITKRGQNVTFRCDPISEHNRLYWYRQTLGQGPEFLTYFQNEAQLEKSRLLSDRFSAERPKGSFSTLEIQRTEQGDSAMYLCASIHRGPGETQYFGPGTRLLVL.

Comments on this clone: The junction departs from the called germline gene at one end, perhaps through a read error. In the same sample, other DNA sequences code for this CDR3. J is TRBJ2-7 and V is TRBV4-1; D is possibly TRBD2 (5 bases). Germline assignment: CDR1 MGHRA and CDR2 YSYEKL. The CDR3 sequence is 16 residues long. The CDR3, as DNA: TGCGCCAGCAGCCACCCAGGTCCCTGGAGGTCCTACGAGCAGTATTTC. It is translated as CASSHPGPWRSYEQYF.

The V and J genes are TRBV29-1 and TRBJ1-4; tentative D call: TRBD1 (6 bases). Germline CDR1 SQVTM, CDR2 ANQGSEA. The CDR3 totals 15 residues. Trimming removed 6 bases at V and 3 bases at J, with 17 bases between. DNA of the CDR3: TGCAGCGTAGCAGGGGATTTAGAAGCTAATGAAAAACTGTTTTTT. This codes for CSVAGDLEANEKLFF.

This chain joins TRBV5-4 and TRBJ1-4, with 9 bases identical to TRBD1. This CDR3 is 15 amino acids long. Germline V lookup: CDR1 SGHNT, CDR2 YYREEE (reference sequence). The V segment lost 0 bases and the J segment 7 bases; nucleotides outside the gene matches: 4. CDR3 nucleotide sequence: TGTGCCAGCAGCTTGGTGGACAGGGGTCGTGAAAAACTGTTTTTT. Its protein product is CASSLVDRGREKLFF.

This chain connects TRBV5-8 to TRBJ2-1, with TRBD1 matching 7 bases. V was pared by 5 bases and J by 7 bases, with 18 bases of the junction left unmatched. Germline V gene sequence: CDR1 SGHTS, CDR2 YDEGEE. This CDR3 is 17 amino acids long. CDR3 region: CASSFRQGTASGNEQFF. In nucleotides, the CDR3 is TGTGCCAGCAGTTTCAGACAGGGAACCGCGTCGGGGAATGAGCAGTTCTTC.

V and J are TRBV6-6 and TRBJ2-1; D may be TRBD2 (5 bases). Germline assignment: CDR1 MNHNY and CDR2 SVGAGI (reference sequence). The CDR3 covers 15 residues. The V and J ends lost 7 bases and 5 bases respectively, with 18 bases between them. DNA of the CDR3: TGTGCCAGCATCATCGACGGGGAATGGAACAATGAGCAGTTCTTC. Protein sequence: CASIIDGEWNNEQFF.

With regard to this clone: Relative to the germline gene, one junction end is altered; a read error may explain this. The chain recombines TRBV7-9 with TRBJ2-5; 8 positions agree with TRBD1. The CDR3 loop spans 16 amino acids. The germline CDR1 and CDR2 sequences are SEHNR and FQNEAQ (reference sequence). This chain's CDR3 is CSSSQGGGQAVETQYF. In nucleotides, the CDR3 is TGTTCCAGCAGCCAAGGAGGGGGACAGGCGGTGGAGACCCAGTACTTC.

The gene calls are TRBV19 and TRBJ2-2, with 7 nucleotides matching TRBD1. J was trimmed by 0 bases and V by 5 bases; bases with no gene match: 3. Per the germline V gene, CDR1 is LNHDA and CDR2 is SQIVND (reference sequence). CDR3 length: 15 residues. CDR3 sequence: CASSFDRANTGELFF. The CDR3 DNA reads TGTGCCAGTAGTTTCGACAGGGCGAACACCGGGGAGCTGTTTTTT.

The chain recombines TRBV4-1 with TRBJ2-3, with 10 bases fitting TRBD2. V dropped 0 bases and J dropped 0; count of bases not matched to a gene: 3. This CDR3 region has 17 residues. Germline CDR1 and CDR2: MGHRA and YSYEKL. The chain's CDR3 is CASSQETSGTSTDTQYF. In nucleotides, the CDR3 is TGCGCCAGCAGCCAAGAAACTAGCGGGACTAGCACAGATACGCAGTATTTT.

This clone appeared a single time. The chain joins TRBV4-1 to TRBJ2-3; TRBD1 aligns across 10 bases. CDR1 and CDR2 (germline): MGHRA, YSYEKL. The CDR3 sequence is 15 residues long. J gave up 6 bases and V 5 bases, and 8 bases lay outside the gene matches. DNA for the CDR3: TGCGCCAGCAGCACCCGGGACAGGGGCCCCGATACGCAGTATTTT. Translation: CASSTRDRGPDTQYF.

CDR3 bases: TGTGCCAGCAGCTTGCTAAGGTTTAAGTCGGGGCAGTACTTC. Protein sequence: CASSLLRFKSGQYF. This chain joins TRBV5-6 and TRBJ2-7, with D uncertain. The CDR3 length is 14 residues. Germline CDR1 is SGHDT and CDR2 is YYEEEE. V was trimmed by 1 base and J by 9 bases, leaving 17 bases between them.

This clone was picked up a small number of times. The chain joins TRBV19 to TRBJ1-1; D may be TRBD1 (6 bases). Germline V CDR1 and CDR2: LNHDA, SQIVND (reference sequence). V was trimmed by 6 bases and J by 2 bases, leaving 19 bases between them. This CDR3 has 16 amino acids. This CDR3 reads CASRAIQGRGNTEAFF. The CDR3 DNA is TGTGCCAGTAGAGCGATCCAGGGGCGAGGAAACACTGAAGCTTTCTTT.

This clone was counted only a few times. The chain recombines TRBV7-9 with TRBJ1-5, with D unclear. The CDR3 totals 15 residues. From germline, CDR1 is SEHNR and CDR2 FQNEAQ (reference sequence). Trimming shortened V by 5 bases and J by 3 bases, and 14 bases separated the two germline ends. The CDR3 DNA sequence: TGTGCCAGCAGCCCCTACGGGGAGTACAATCAGCCCCAGCATTTT. This sequence encodes CASSPYGEYNQPQHF.

The DNA for the CDR3 is TGCGCCAGCAGCTCTCGACCCCCGGGACAGCGAGCCACTGAAGCTTTCTTT. Amino acids: CASSSRPPGQRATEAFF. This chain uses TRBV5-1 with TRBJ1-1, with 7 positions matching TRBD1. Trimming removed 3 bases from V and 4 bases from J; junction bases left unmatched: 15. The CDR3 length is 17 residues. Germline assignment: CDR1 SGHRS and CDR2 YFSETQ.

This rearrangement joins TRBV18 to TRBJ2-5; D uncertain. V lost 2 bases and J lost 2, with 12 bases in between. CDR3 length equals 15 residues. Germline CDR1 and CDR2: KGHSH and LQKENI. In nucleotides, the CDR3 is TGTGCCAGCTCACCAAGGCTAGGCGGTCAAGAGACCCAGTACTTC. Its translation is CASSPRLGGQETQYF.

The genes are TRBV19 and TRBJ2-4; D possibly corresponds to TRBD2 (7 bases). Germline V gives CDR1 LNHDA, CDR2 SQIVND (reference sequence). V lost 5 bases to trimming and J lost 1 base, with 12 bases between them. The CDR3 extends over 15 amino acids. This chain's CDR3 is CASSFTGGAKNIQYF. The CDR3 DNA reads as TGTGCCAGTAGTTTCACGGGGGGCGCCAAAAACATTCAGTACTTC.